These 21 T cell receptor beta chains share one sample of origin, sequenced in a study of shared clonotypes between healthy human individuals. The method was immunoSEQ multiplex PCR; TCRdb's version includes in-frame clones alone and lacks a portion of them. The sample lists millions of clones, 85% to 95% occurring once. Sequencing was carried out using naive CD4+ T cells sorted from blood. As for subset: CD45RA+ positively selected. The receptors originated from a man younger than 35 in good health.

The chain employs TRBV4-1 and TRBJ1-4; no clear D. The CDR3 extends over 15 amino acids. Trimming cost V 5 bases and J 4 bases, with 14 bases left between them. The germline gives CDR1 MGHRA, CDR2 YSYEKL. CDR3 sequence reads: CASSTRVSGNEKLFF. CDR3 in DNA: TGCGCCAGCAGCACAAGGGTGTCGGGTAATGAAAAACTGTTTTTT.

The CDR3 DNA reads as TGTGCCAGCTCACTGTCGGACCTTAGCACAGATACGCAGTATTTT. It specifies CASSLSDLSTDTQYF. The genes are TRBV18 and TRBJ2-3, with D unresolved. Deletions cut 4 bases from V and 0 bases from J, with 11 bases between. Germline loops: CDR1 KGHSH, CDR2 LQKENI. The CDR3 spans 15 residues.

The chain has TRBV19 and TRBJ2-1; D possibly corresponds to TRBD2 (7 bases). The CDR3 loop spans 14 amino acids. V was clipped by 5 bases and J by 9 bases, with 17 bases between them. Germline loops: CDR1 LNHDA, CDR2 SQIVND (reference sequence). CDR3 sequence: CASSSTGGVGEQFF. The CDR3 nucleotides read TGTGCCAGTAGTTCCACGGGGGGCGTGGGTGAGCAGTTCTTC.

This chain joins TRBV30 and TRBJ2-7, with D perhaps TRBD1 (6 bases). Germline loops: CDR1 GTSNPN, CDR2 SVGIG (reference sequence). Trimming shortened V by 8 bases and J by 5 bases, and 13 bases separated the two germline ends. The CDR3 is 11 amino acids. CDR3: CALGHAHEQYF. The CDR3, as DNA: TGTGCCCTGGGACACGCCCACGAGCAGTACTTC.

The DNA for the CDR3 is TGTGCCAGCAGCTGGGGGGACTGGGAGCTGTTTTTT. It specifies CASSWGDWELFF. The genes are TRBV7-9 and TRBJ2-2; possible D gene TRBD2, 6 bases. The germline CDR1 and CDR2 sequences are SEHNR and FQNEAQ (reference sequence). V lost 4 bases, J lost 9 bases, and 9 bases lay in between. The CDR3 extends over 12 amino acids.

This clone was found a few times. The rearrangement joins TRBV19 to TRBJ1-1; no reliable D call. V was shortened by 6 bases and J by 3 bases, with 11 bases between the two germline ends. Germline assignment: CDR1 LNHDA and CDR2 SQIVND (reference sequence). CDR3 length: 13 amino acids. CDR3 region: CASRGRGDTEAFF. As DNA, the CDR3 is TGTGCCAGTAGAGGTCGTGGGGACACTGAAGCTTTCTTT.

This rearrangement joins TRBV30 to TRBJ2-7; D may be TRBD1 (5 bases). The V end was cut by 0 bases, the J end by 0 bases, with 18 bases between. This CDR3 contains 17 residues. In germline, CDR1 is GTSNPN, CDR2 SVGIG (reference sequence). This CDR3 reads CAWSVVLATGRSYEQYF. The CDR3 DNA reads as TGTGCCTGGAGTGTGGTACTCGCTACAGGACGCTCCTACGAGCAGTACTTC.

J is TRBJ1-3 and V is TRBV15; perhaps TRBD1 as D (6 bases). The CDR3 consists of 16 residues. Germline-derived CDR1 and CDR2 are LNHNV and YYDKDF (reference sequence). V was pared by 0 bases and J by 4 bases, with 13 bases between. The CDR3 loop reads CATSRDPTGTGNTIYF. The CDR3 bases are TGTGCCACCAGCAGAGATCCCACAGGGACCGGAAACACCATATATTTT.

On this clone: Other nucleotide sequences from this sample produce the same CDR3. The J gene is TRBJ2-1, the V gene TRBV9; D possibly uses TRBD1 or TRBD2 (5 bases each). The germline V and J ends were trimmed by 0 bases and 6 bases, with 7 bases remaining between them. CDR3 size: 13 residues. The germline V gene encodes CDR1 SGDLS and CDR2 YYNGEE. CDR3 protein: CASSVAGLNEQFF. The CDR3 DNA reads as TGTGCCAGCAGCGTAGCGGGGCTCAATGAGCAGTTCTTC.

The chain uses TRBV7-9 and TRBJ2-2, with 7 bases aligning to TRBD1. Per germline, CDR1 SEHNR and CDR2 FQNEAQ (reference sequence). This CDR3 contains 16 residues. The V gene end was trimmed by 4 bases and the J gene end by 3 bases; junction bases not matched to a gene: 8. The CDR3 spells CASSSGTAPDTGELFF. DNA of the CDR3: TGTGCCAGCAGCTCCGGGACAGCCCCGGACACCGGGGAGCTGTTTTTT.

The sample holds one count of this clone. J is TRBJ2-6 and V is TRBV18; a weak D match, TRBD1 (6 bases). From germline, CDR1 is KGHSH and CDR2 LQKENI. V was clipped by 1 base and J by 3 bases, with 13 bases between them. CDR3 size: 17 residues. The CDR3 spells CASSPLLTGYGANVLTF. Written as DNA, the CDR3 is TGTGCCAGCTCACCACTTCTAACAGGGTATGGGGCCAACGTCCTGACTTTC.

This clone appeared a single time. J is TRBJ1-1 and V is TRBV10-3; no clear D gene. The germline CDR1 and CDR2 sequences are ENHRY and SYGVKD. V gave up 8 bases and J gave up 1 base, with 14 bases separating them. CDR3 size: 14 residues. The CDR3 protein is CAIASPESNTEAFF. In DNA, the CDR3 is TGTGCCATCGCATCACCTGAATCGAACACTGAAGCTTTCTTT.

The chain uses TRBV7-9 and TRBJ2-7; 8 positions match TRBD2. There are 15 residues in the CDR3. Germline V gene lookup returns CDR1 SEHNR and CDR2 FQNEAQ (reference sequence). With V trimmed by 0 bases and J by 5 bases, 6 bases remained unmatched. CDR3 residues: CASSLARAGAHEQYF. The CDR3 nucleotides are TGTGCCAGCAGCTTAGCGAGAGCGGGAGCCCACGAGCAGTACTTC. The full variable domain, rest sourced from reference TRBV7-9 and TRBJ2-7, is DTGVSQNPRHKITKRGQNVTFRCDPISEHNRLYWYRQTLGQGPEFLTYFQNEAQLEKSRLLSDRFSAERPKGSFSTLEIQRTEQGDSAMYLCASSLARAGAHEQYFGPGTRLTVT.

V gene TRBV10-1 combines with J gene TRBJ1-4; D unresolved. Germline V gives CDR1 WNHNN, CDR2 SYGVQD (reference sequence). The CDR3 covers 16 residues. Trimming took off 2 bases at V and 0 bases at J, with 10 bases between the two ends. CDR3 loop: CASSEKPMTTNEKLFF. DNA for the CDR3: TGCGCCAGCAGTGAGAAGCCCATGACAACTAATGAAAAACTGTTTTTT.

With respect to this clone: Other DNA sequences in the same sample also yield this CDR3. This chain joins TRBV2 and TRBJ1-6; tentative D call: TRBD1 (5 bases). Trimming removed 6 bases at V and 7 bases at J, with 16 bases between. The germline gives CDR1 SNHLY, CDR2 FYNNEI. The CDR3 is 15 amino acids. The CDR3 coding sequence is TGTGCCAGCAGCGGCCCGACGGGGGGAAATTCACCCCTCCACTTT. Protein sequence: CASSGPTGGNSPLHF.

The CDR3 region is CASSYSRGRNEKLFF. CDR3 DNA: TGTGCCAGCAGTTACTCGCGGGGCCGGAATGAAAAACTGTTTTTT. The chain uses TRBV6-6 and TRBJ1-4, with a tentative D call TRBD1 (5 bases). There are 15 residues in the CDR3. Germline V CDR1 and CDR2: MNHNY, SVGAGI (reference sequence). Trimming cost V 0 bases and J 5 bases, with 10 bases left between them.

The V gene is TRBV7-9, the J gene TRBJ1-4, with D possibly being TRBD1 (6 bases). Deletions cut 3 bases from V and 6 bases from J, with 11 bases between. The germline V gene encodes CDR1 SEHNR and CDR2 FQNEAQ (reference sequence). CDR3 length: 14 residues. The CDR3: CASSFGQGYEKLFF. The CDR3 nucleotides read TGTGCCAGCAGCTTCGGGCAGGGGTATGAAAAACTGTTTTTT.

The chain recombines TRBV9 with TRBJ1-6; unclear D gene. The V end was cut by 0 bases, the J end by 8 bases, with 12 bases between. The germline gives CDR1 SGDLS, CDR2 YYNGEE. CDR3 length equals 15 residues. This CDR3 reads CASSVGSIGDSPLHF. CDR3 DNA: TGTGCCAGCAGCGTAGGGTCCATTGGGGATTCACCCCTCCACTTT.

On this clone itself: Other DNA sequences within the sample encode an identical CDR3. The chain joins TRBV6-5 to TRBJ2-3, with TRBD2 matching over 9 bases. V trimming: 8 bases; J trimming: 1 base; junction bases outside the gene matches: 4. The CDR3 has 14 residues. Germline V gene lookup returns CDR1 MNHEY and CDR2 SVGAGI. The CDR3 DNA reads as TGTGCCAGCCGTATAGCGGGGGGCACAGATACGCAGTATTTT. Translated, it gives CASRIAGGTDTQYF.

V usage is TRBV7-2 and J usage is TRBJ2-7; TRBD1 matches at 10 bases. This CDR3 is 16 amino acids long. Germline CDR1 is SGHTA and CDR2 is FQGNSA. V gave up 4 bases and J gave up 2 bases; unmatched junction bases: 8. The CDR3 spells CASSSPGQGRAYEQYF. CDR3 bases: TGTGCCAGCAGCTCTCCGGGACAGGGGCGCGCCTACGAGCAGTACTTC.

The rearrangement uses TRBV7-8 and TRBJ2-7; 9 bases align to TRBD2. V shed 1 base and J 7 bases; nucleotides not matched to a gene: 5. CDR3 length equals 14 residues. Looked up from germline, CDR1 is SGHVS and CDR2 is FQNEAQ. The CDR3 bases are TGTGCCAGCAGCTTAGGACTAGCGGCCTCGGAGCAGTACTTC. This gives the protein CASSLGLAASEQYF.